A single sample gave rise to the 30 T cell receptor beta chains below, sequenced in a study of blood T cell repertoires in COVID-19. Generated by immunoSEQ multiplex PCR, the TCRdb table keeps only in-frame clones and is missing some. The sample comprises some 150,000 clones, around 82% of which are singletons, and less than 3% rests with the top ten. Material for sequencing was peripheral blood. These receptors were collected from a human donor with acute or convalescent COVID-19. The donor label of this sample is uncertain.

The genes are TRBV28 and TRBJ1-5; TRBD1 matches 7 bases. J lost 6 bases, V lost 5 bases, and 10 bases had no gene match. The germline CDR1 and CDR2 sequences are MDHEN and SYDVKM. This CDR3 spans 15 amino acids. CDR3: CASSEGRQGSQPQHF. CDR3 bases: TGTGCCAGCAGTGAGGGCCGACAGGGTAGTCAGCCCCAGCATTTT.

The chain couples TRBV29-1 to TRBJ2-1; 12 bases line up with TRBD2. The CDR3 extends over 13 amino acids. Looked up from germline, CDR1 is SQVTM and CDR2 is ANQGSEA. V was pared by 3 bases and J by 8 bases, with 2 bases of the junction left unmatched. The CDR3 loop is CSVDRLAGDEQFF. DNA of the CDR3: TGCAGCGTTGATAGACTAGCGGGGGATGAGCAGTTCTTC.

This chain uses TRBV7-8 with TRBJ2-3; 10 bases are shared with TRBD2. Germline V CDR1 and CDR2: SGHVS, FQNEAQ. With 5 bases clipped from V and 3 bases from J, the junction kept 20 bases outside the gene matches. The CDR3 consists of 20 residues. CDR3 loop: CASSPRFPSGGGFITDTQYF. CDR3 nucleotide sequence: TGTGCCAGCAGCCCTAGGTTCCCGAGCGGGGGGGGGTTTATAACAGATACGCAGTATTTT.

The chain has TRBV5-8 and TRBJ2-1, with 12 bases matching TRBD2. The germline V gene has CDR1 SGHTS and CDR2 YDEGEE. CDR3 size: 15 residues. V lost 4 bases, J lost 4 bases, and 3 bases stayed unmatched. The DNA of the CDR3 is TGTGCCAGCAGCCCCGGACTAGCGGGGTACAATGAGCAGTTCTTC. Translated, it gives CASSPGLAGYNEQFF.

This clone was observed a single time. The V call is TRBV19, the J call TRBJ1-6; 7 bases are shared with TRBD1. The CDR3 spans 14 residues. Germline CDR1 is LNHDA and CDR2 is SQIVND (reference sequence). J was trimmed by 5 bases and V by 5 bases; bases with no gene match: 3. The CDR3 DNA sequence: TGTGCCAGTAGTGGGACAGTAGATAATTCACCCCTCCACTTT. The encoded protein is CASSGTVDNSPLHF.

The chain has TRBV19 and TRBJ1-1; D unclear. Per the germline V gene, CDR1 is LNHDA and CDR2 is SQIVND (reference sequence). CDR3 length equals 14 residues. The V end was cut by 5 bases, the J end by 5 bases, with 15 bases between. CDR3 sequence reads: CASSVPKAGTEAFF. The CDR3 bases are TGTGCCAGTAGTGTGCCAAAGGCGGGGACTGAAGCTTTCTTT.

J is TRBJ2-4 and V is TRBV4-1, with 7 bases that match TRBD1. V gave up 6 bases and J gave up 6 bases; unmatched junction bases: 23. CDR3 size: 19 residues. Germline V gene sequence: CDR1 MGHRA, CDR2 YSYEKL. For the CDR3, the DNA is TGCGCCAGCAGTAGCCAAGATCGAGGCATAGGGACAGTGAGAAACATTCAGTACTTC. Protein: CASSSQDRGIGTVRNIQYF.

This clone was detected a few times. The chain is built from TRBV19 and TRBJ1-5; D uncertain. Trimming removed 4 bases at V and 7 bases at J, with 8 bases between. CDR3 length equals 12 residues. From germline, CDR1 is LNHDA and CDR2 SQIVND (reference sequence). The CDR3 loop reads CASSNELQPQHF. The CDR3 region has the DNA TGTGCCAGTAGTAACGAGTTGCAGCCCCAGCATTTT.

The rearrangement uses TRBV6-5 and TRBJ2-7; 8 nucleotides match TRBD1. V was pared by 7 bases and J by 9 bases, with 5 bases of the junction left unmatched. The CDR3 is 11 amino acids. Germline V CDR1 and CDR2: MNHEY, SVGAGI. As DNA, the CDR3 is TGTGCCAGCAACACCGACAGGGGGCAGTACTTC. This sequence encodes CASNTDRGQYF.

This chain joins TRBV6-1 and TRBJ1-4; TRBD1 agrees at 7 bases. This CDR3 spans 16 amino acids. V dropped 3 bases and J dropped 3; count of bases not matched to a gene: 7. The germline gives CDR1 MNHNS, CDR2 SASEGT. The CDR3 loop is CASSERVGTANEKLFF. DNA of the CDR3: TGTGCCAGCAGTGAGAGGGTGGGGACAGCTAATGAAAAACTGTTTTTT.

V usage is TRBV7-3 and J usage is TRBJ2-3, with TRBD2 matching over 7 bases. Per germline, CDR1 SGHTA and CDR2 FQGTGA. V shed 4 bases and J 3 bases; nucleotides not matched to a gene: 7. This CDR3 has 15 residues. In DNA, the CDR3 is TGTGCCAGCAGCTACGCGGTCGGGAGGACAGATACGCAGTATTTT. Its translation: CASSYAVGRTDTQYF. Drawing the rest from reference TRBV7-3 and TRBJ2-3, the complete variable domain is GAGVSQTPSNKVTEKGKYVELRCDPISGHTALYWYRQSLGQGPEFLIYFQGTGAADDSGLPNDRFFAVRPEGSVSTLKIQRTERGDSAVYLCASSYAVGRTDTQYFGPGTRLTVL.

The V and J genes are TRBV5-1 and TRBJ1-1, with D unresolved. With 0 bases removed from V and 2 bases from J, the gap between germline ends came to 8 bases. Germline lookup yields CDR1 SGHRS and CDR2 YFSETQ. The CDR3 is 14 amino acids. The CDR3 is CASSLGHSNTEAFF. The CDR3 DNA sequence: TGCGCCAGCAGCTTGGGACACTCCAACACTGAAGCTTTCTTT.

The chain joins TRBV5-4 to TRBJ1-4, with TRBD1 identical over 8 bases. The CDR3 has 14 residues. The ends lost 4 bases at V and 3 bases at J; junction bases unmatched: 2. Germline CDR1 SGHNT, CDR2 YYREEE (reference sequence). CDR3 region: CASSPQGANEKLFF. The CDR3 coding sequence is TGTGCCAGCAGCCCACAGGGGGCTAATGAAAAACTGTTTTTT.

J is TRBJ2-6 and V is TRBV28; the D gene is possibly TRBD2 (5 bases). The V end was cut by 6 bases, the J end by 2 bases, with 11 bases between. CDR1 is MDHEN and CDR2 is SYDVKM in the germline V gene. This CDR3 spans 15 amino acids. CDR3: CASRPPGAGANVLTF. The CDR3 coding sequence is TGTGCCAGCAGACCGCCCGGGGCTGGGGCCAACGTCCTGACTTTC.

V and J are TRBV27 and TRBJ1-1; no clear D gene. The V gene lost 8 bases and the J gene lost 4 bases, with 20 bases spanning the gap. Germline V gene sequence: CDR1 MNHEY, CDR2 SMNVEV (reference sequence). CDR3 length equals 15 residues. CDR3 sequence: CASLLRSGSGTEAFF. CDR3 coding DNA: TGTGCCAGCCTATTGCGATCGGGGTCCGGCACTGAAGCTTTCTTT.

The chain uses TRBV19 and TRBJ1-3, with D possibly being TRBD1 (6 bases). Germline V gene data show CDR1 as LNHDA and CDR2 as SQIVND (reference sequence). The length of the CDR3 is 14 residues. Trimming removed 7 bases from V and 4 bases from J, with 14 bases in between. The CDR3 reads CASKGGAPGNTIYF. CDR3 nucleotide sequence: TGTGCCAGTAAGGGGGGGGCTCCGGGAAACACCATATATTTT.

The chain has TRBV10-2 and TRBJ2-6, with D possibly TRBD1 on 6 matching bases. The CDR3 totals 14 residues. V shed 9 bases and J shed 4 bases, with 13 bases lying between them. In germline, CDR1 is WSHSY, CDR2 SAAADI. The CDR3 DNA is TGCGCCAGTTCAGGGGCTTTCGGGGCCAACGTCCTGACTTTC. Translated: CASSGAFGANVLTF.

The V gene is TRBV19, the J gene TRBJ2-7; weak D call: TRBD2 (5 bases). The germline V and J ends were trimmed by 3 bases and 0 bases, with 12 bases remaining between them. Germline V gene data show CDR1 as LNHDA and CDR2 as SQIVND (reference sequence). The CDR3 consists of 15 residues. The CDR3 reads CASSIGGSHSYEQYF. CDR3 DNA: TGTGCCAGTAGTATTGGTGGGAGCCACTCCTACGAGCAGTACTTC.

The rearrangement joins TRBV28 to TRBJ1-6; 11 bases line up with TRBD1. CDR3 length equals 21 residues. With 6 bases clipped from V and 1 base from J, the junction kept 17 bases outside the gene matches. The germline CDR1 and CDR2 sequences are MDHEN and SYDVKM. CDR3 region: CASSPSISGTGGWSYNSPLHF. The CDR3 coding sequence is TGTGCCAGCAGCCCTTCTATTTCCGGGACAGGGGGATGGTCCTATAATTCACCCCTCCACTTT. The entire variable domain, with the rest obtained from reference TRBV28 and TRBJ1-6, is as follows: DVKVTQSSRYLVKRTGEKVFLECVQDMDHENMFWYRQDPGLGLRLIYFSYDVKMKEKGDIPEGYSVSREKKERFSLILESASTNQTSMYLCASSPSISGTGGWSYNSPLHFGNGTRLTVT.

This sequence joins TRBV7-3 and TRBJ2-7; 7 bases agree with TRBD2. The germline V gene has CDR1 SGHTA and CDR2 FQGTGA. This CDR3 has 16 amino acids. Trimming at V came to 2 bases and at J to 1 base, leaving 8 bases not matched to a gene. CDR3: CASSLSALAESYEQYF. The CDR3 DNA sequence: TGTGCCAGCAGCTTATCCGCGCTAGCGGAGTCCTACGAGCAGTACTTC.

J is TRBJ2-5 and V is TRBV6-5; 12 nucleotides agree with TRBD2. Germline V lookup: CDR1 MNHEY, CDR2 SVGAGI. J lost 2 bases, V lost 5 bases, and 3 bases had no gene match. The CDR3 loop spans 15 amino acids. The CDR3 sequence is CASSNLAGGQETQYF. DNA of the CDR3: TGTGCCAGCAGTAACCTAGCGGGGGGGCAAGAGACCCAGTACTTC.

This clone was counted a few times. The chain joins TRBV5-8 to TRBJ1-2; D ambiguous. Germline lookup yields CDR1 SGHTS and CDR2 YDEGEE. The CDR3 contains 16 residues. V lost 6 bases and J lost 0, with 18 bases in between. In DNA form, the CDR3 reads TGTGCCAGCATCCCCCCGAGGGCTGTCTCTAACTATGGCTACACCTTC. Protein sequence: CASIPPRAVSNYGYTF.

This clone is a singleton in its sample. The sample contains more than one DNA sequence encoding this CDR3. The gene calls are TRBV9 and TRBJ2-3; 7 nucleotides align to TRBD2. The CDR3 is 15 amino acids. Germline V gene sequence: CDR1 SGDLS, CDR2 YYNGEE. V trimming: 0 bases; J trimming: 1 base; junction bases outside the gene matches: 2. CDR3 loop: CASSVGGGGTDTQYF. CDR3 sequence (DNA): TGTGCCAGCAGCGTAGGTGGGGGGGGCACAGATACGCAGTATTTT.

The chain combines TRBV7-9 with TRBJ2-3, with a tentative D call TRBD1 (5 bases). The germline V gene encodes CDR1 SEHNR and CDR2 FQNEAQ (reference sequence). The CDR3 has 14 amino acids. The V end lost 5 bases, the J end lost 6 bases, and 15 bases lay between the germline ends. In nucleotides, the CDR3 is TGTGCCAGCAGCCGCCAGGGCGGCTGGGATACGCAGTATTTT. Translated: CASSRQGGWDTQYF.

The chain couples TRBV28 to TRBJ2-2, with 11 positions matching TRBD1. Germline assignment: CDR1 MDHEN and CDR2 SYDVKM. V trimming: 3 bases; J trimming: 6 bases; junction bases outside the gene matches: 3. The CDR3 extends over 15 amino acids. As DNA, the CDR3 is TGTGCCAGCAGTTTCCGGGACAGGGGGGCCGGGGAGCTGTTTTTT. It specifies CASSFRDRGAGELFF.

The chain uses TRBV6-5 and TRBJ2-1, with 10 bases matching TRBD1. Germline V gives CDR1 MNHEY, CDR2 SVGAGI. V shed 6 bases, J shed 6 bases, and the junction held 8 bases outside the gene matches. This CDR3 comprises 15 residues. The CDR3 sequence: CASRAGTGEGNEQFF. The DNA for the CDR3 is TGTGCCAGCAGAGCCGGGACAGGGGAGGGCAATGAGCAGTTCTTC.

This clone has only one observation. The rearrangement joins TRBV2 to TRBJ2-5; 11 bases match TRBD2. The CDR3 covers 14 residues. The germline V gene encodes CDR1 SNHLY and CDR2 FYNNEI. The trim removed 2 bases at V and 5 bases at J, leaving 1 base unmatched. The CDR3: CASSETSGGETQYF. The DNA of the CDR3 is TGTGCCAGCAGTGAAACTAGCGGGGGTGAGACCCAGTACTTC.

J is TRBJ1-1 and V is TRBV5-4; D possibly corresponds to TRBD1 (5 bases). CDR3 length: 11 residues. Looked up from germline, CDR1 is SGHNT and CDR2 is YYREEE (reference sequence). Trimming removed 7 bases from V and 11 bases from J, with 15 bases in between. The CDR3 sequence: CASGYVGGAFF. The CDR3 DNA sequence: TGTGCCAGCGGATACGTCGGGGGGGCTTTCTTT.

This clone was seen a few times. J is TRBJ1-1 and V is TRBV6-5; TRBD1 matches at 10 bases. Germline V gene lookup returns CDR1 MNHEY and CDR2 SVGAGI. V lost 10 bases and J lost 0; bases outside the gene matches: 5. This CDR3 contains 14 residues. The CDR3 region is CATRDRGLNTEAFF. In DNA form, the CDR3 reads TGTGCCACCCGGGACAGGGGACTGAACACTGAAGCTTTCTTT.

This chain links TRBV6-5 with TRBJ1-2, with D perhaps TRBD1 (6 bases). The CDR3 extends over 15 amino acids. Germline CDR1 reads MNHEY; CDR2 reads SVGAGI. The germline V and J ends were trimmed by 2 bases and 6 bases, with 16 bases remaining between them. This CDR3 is CASSYGGGRMNGYTF. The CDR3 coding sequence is TGTGCCAGCAGTTACGGGGGGGGGCGTATGAATGGCTACACCTTC.